A selection of T cell receptor beta chains follows, all from one sample in a study of post-analysis software for immune sequencing data. Using its own MiXCR run on the PCR reads, TCRdb lists one record per CDR3 protein. The table lists around 400,000 distinct CDR3 sequences, around a third of them singletons. The specimen sequenced was blood. These receptors all come from a girl aged 5 to 17 with multiple sclerosis. Each CDR3 is given with its conserved first and last residue. D genes are given only for firm matches. The size of a clone is reported for some rows only, either as once, few or many, or as a class for expanded clones.

CASSGMSDEQYF,TGTGCCAGCAGCGGGATGTCCGACGAGCAGTACTTC,.,TRBV5-6,TRBJ2-7,.
CSVWGQDSYNEQFF,TGCAGCGTTTGGGGACAGGACTCCTACAATGAGCAGTTCTTC,TRBD1,TRBV29-1,TRBJ2-1,.
CVSRISGGFPSYEQYF,TGTGTCAGCAGGATTAGCGGCGGGTTCCCCTCCTACGAGCAGTACTTC,.,TRBV6-2/TRBV6-3,TRBJ2-7,.
CASSMMDSGVLSYNEQFF,TGTGCCAGTAGTATGATGGATAGCGGGGTATTATCCTACAATGAGCAGTTCTTC,TRBD2,TRBV19,TRBJ2-1,.
CASSPSQMNTEAFF,TGTGCCAGCAGTCCGAGCCAGATGAACACTGAAGCTTTCTTT,.,TRBV12-3/TRBV12-4,TRBJ1-1,once
CASSQDIVQGGYEKLFF,TGCGCCAGCAGCCAAGATATCGTGCAGGGAGGGTATGAAAAACTGTTTTTT,.,TRBV4-3,TRBJ1-4,.
CSASQRRGTEAFF,TGCAGTGCGAGTCAGAGGCGGGGCACTGAAGCTTTCTTT,.,TRBV20-1,TRBJ1-1,.
CASSLTVRNEQFF,TGTGCCAGCAGCCTCACTGTTAGGAATGAGCAGTTCTTC,.,TRBV7-9,TRBJ2-1,many
CASSRSPYQNTGELFF,TGTGCCAGCAGCCGGTCCCCCTATCAGAACACCGGGGAGCTGTTTTTT,.,TRBV6-5,TRBJ2-2,few
CASSLDGTTTGELFF,TGTGCCAGCAGCTTAGATGGGACGACGACCGGGGAGCTGTTTTTT,.,TRBV7-2,TRBJ2-2,.
CASSQDQAGARGGNEQFF,TGTGCCAGCAGCCAAGATCAAGCGGGCGCCAGGGGCGGAAATGAGCAGTTCTTC,.,TRBV3-1,TRBJ2-1,many
CASSFPDRGQETQYF,TGCGCCAGCAGTTTCCCGGACAGGGGGCAGGAGACCCAGTACTTC,TRBD1,TRBV5-1,TRBJ2-5,few
CASSSDSNYGYTF,TGCGCCAGCAGCTCTGACAGTAACTATGGCTACACCTTC,.,TRBV5-1,TRBJ1-2,.
CASSLGGIGYTF,TGTGCCAGCAGTTTAGGGGGGATCGGCTACACCTTC,.,TRBV5-6,TRBJ1-2,.
CASSQAILYRPPLALRYTF,TGTGCCAGCAGCCAAGCAATACTTTACAGGCCTCCCTTGGCTCTGCGCTACACCTTC,.,TRBV3-1,TRBJ1-2,.
CASSLGGDMSSYEQYF,TGTGCCAGCAGCTTAGGTGGGGACATGAGCTCCTACGAGCAGTACTTC,.,TRBV7-2,TRBJ2-7,.